This record covers a single TCR beta chain. The target antigen is unknown. The stimulus was an HIV-1 Gag 15-mer peptide pool, approximately 0.93 ug/peptide/mL. Sorted nonresponding memory CD4+ T cells were CD40L-negative, CD69-negative, CD45RO-high. The data originate from a study of persistence of HIV-infected CD4 T cells. Sequencing used immunoSEQ version 4 in survey mode. The assay was immunoSEQ multiplex PCR, and TCRdb's table has in-frame clones only and misses some. In the table there are 35,000 or so clones, 70% to 90% of which are singletons. Germline loops: CDR1 SGHTA, CDR2 FQGTGA. CDR3 length equals 15 residues. With 5 bases removed from V and 1 base from J, the gap between germline ends came to 11 bases.

Sequencing was performed on cultured CD4+ T cells from PBMCs, taken from a patient who received antiretroviral therapy. The TCR comes from an adult with HIV. The donor label of this sample is uncertain. This chain uses TRBV7-3 with TRBJ2-2, with a possible D match to TRBD1 (6 bases). For the CDR3, the DNA is TGTGCCAGCAGCCCAACGACAGGGAACACCGGGGAGCTGTTTTTT. It translates to CASSPTTGNTGELFF.